This T cell receptor (beta chain) was recorded in a study of control samples from healthy donors and cancer patients. Sequencing was performed with immunoSEQ multiplex PCR; in TCRdb, only in-frame clones are kept and a portion is missing. The sample comprises approximately 140,000 clones, over 85% of which are singletons, and over 6.5% rests with the top ten. CDR3 length equals 17 residues. V dropped 1 base and J dropped 3; count of bases not matched to a gene: 6. Looked up from germline, CDR1 is LNHNV and CDR2 is YYDKDF (reference sequence). This rearrangement joins TRBV15 to TRBJ2-3; 11 nucleotides line up with TRBD2. The sample consisted of PBMCs. This sequence originates from a man in his fifties or sixties with head and neck cancer. In DNA form, the CDR3 reads TGTGCCACCAGCAGAGGAAGTCTAGCGGGAGGAACAGATACGCAGTATTTT. Translated, it gives CATSRGSLAGGTDTQYF.